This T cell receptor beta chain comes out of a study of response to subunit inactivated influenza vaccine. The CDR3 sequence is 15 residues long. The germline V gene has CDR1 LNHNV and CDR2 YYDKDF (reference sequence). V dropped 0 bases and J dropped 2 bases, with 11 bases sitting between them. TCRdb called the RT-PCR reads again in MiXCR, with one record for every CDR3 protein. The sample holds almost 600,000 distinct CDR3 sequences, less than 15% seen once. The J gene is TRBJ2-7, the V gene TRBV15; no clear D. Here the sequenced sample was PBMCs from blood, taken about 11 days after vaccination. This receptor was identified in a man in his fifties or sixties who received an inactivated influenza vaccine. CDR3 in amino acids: CATSRDLGRTYEQYF. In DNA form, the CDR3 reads TGTGCCACCAGCAGAGATCTGGGCAGGACCTACGAGCAGTACTTC.